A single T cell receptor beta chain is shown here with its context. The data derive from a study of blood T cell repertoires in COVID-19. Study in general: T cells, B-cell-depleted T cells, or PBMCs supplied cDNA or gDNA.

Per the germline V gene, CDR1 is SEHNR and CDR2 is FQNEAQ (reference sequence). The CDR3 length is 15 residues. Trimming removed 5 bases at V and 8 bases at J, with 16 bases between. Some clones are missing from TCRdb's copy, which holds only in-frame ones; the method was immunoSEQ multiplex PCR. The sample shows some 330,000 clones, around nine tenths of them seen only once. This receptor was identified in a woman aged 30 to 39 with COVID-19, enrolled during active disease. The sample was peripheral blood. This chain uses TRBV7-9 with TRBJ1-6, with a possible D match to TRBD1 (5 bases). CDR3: CASSHSTEGYSPLHF. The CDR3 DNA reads TGTGCCAGCAGCCACTCGACAGAAGGGTATTCACCCCTCCACTTT.